The present T cell receptor beta chain was sequenced within a study of beta chain features in type 1 diabetes. This clone was counted a few times. The antigen is unknown. Every isolated RNA sample was fully reverse transcribed, so sequencing captured expressed TCRB transcripts. Here immunoSEQ multiplex PCR was the method, and the copy in TCRdb shows in-frame clones only, minus some. The table records about 370,000 clones, 9.6% of them present only once. The study, taken as a whole, reports: Moderately but significantly shorter TCRB CDR3s were found in Type 1 diabetes patients in all four CD4+ subsets.

From germline, CDR1 is SGHRS and CDR2 YFSETQ. The CDR3 extends over 17 amino acids. With 0 bases clipped from V and 3 bases from J, the junction kept 11 bases outside the gene matches. The source is a man under 40 with type 1 diabetes. The chain carries TRBV5-1 and TRBJ1-1, with 7 positions matching TRBD1. Sequencing was performed on central memory CD4+ T cells from blood. CDR3 in amino acids: CASSLARGGGAYTEAFF. The CDR3 DNA sequence: TGCGCCAGCAGCTTGGCACGGGGAGGGGGCGCGTACACTGAAGCTTTCTTT. The variable domain in full, completed from reference TRBV5-1 and TRBJ1-1, reads KAGVTQTPRYLIKTRGQQVTLSCSPISGHRSVSWYQQTPGQGLQFLFEYFSETQRNKGNFPGRFSGRQFSNSRSEMNVSTLELGDSALYLCASSLARGGGAYTEAFFGQGTRLTVV.